Sequencing of this T cell receptor beta chain was carried out in a study of T cell responses to AZD1222 COVID-19 vaccine (dated by TCRdb to about 2021). As for the study more broadly: TCR sequencing covered 233 trial participants: 207 given two doses of AZD1222 and some 25 given two doses of MenACWY control vaccine. Trial participants were enrolled into age subgroups of 18-55, 56-69 and 70-plus years, which contained about 150, 28 and 57 TCR-sequenced participants, respectively. General conclusions and limits of the study: Spike-specific TCR breadth and depth rose significantly after two AZD1222 doses compared with day 0 and with MenACWY recipients. Participants were mostly white British and included more females than males, and it was suggested by the authors that clonal diversity may have been underestimated. The 56-69-year group was small, and its depth increase did not reach significance, likely because of low power. Because no day 14 peak-response samples were available, repertoires were characterized only after the peak T cell response. Epitopes outside the regions mutated in the B.1.351 and B.1.1.7 variants were reportedly recognized by nearly half of the unique spike-specific TCRs. The vaccine-associated CD4 TCRs covered the entire spike protein, and the dominant responses fell in regions 160-218 and 743-854. Conclusions about previously exposed vaccinees are limited because only a handful of AZD1222 recipients were SARS-CoV-2 seropositive at baseline.

This clone was seen just once. Its recognized antigen is unknown. Qualities for individual bases were not recorded, and no much larger clone is one base off. The CDR3 regions of human TCRbeta chains were analyzed by immunosequencing. The paper's data handling went like this. TCRs in the repertoires were matched against a reference library of SARS-CoV-2-specific TCRs that had been generated with the MIRA antigen-specificity platform. Breadth meant the fraction of unique TCRs that were SARS-CoV-2-associated, whereas depth meant the fraction of total T cells that were SARS-CoV-2-associated. Using the MIRA data, each spike-specific TCR was mapped to the spike region that the TCR reacts to and placed in a CD4 or CD8 class. Log10-transformed breadth and depth values were compared by one-way ANOVA with Sidak's multiple comparisons tests. Held by TCRdb, this immuneACCESS table contains in-frame sequences only and omits some clones. Under half of the omission traces to an unresolved V gene where checked; the cause of the rest is unknown. Clone size and the V and J calls come from that table; the DNA yielded D and trimming. The sample records 140,000 to 150,000 clones, about 90% of which are singletons. Around 3.5% of the sample belongs to the ten largest clones.

Taken with the paper, the label for time point translates to: about 28 days (+/-7) after the second vaccine dose. AZD1222 recipients given second doses at about 4 weeks or at about 12 weeks were pooled, since spike-specific TCR depth and breadth were not found to differ between the two schedules. Vaccinee samples were obtained from the UK trials COV001 and COV002, which included a single-blind randomized controlled phase 2/3 trial of AZD1222 (ChAdOx1 nCoV-19) in healthy adults. For TCRbeta chain sequencing, PBMC samples from trial participants were taken at day 0 and at day 28 after the second dose. Taken from the germline V gene (reference sequence), the CDR1 and CDR2 loops are LNHNV and YYDKDF. V loses 0 bases of germline sequence and J loses 9 bases, and the interval between the two ends is 6 bases. Including the terminal cysteine and phenylalanine, the CDR3 comprises 12 residues. Only the CDR3 DNA is retained, 36 bases long and in frame from the first base.

The sequence came from an adult who received the AZD1222 COVID-19 vaccine. The material was peripheral blood, obtained 28 days after the second AZD1222 dose. The chain uses TRBV15 and TRBJ2-1; there is no confident call for the D gene. The DNA is as follows: TGTGCCACCAGCAGAGATCGGTTTGAGCAGTTCTTC. Its product reads: CATSRDRFEQFF. With the rest looked up from the reference TRBV15 and TRBJ2-1 genes rather than sequenced, the full variable domain is DAMVIQNPRYQVTQFGKPVTLSCSQTLNHNVMYWYQQKSSQAPKLLFHYYDKDFNNEADTPDNFQSRRPNTSFCFLDIRSPGLGDTAMYLCATSRDRFEQFFGPGTRLTVL.